The sample holds one count of the clone carrying this TCR beta chain. Its antigen is undetermined. The data are from a study of T cells in tumors after PD-1 blockade. Study-wide background: Either cemiplimab 350 mg every 2 weeks or pembrolizumab 200 mg every 3 weeks was given. Daily vismodegib 150 mg continued in a subset of anti-PD-1-treated patients.

The germline CDR1 and CDR2 sequences are SEHNR and FQNEAQ (reference sequence). The CDR3 length is 13 residues. V was trimmed by 5 bases and J by 6 bases, leaving 11 bases between them. Input was about 600 ng to 6,004 ng of genomic DNA from tumor or blood. Whole-study results and caveats: Blood contained about 40% of the tumor's TCR clonotypes.

Clones were sequenced by immunoSEQ multiplex PCR, and TCRdb holds only the in-frame ones, with some missing. The sample gives around 60,000 clones, roughly 77% of which show up once; roughly 13% is in the top ten. Sequenced here: PBMCs, sampled before anti-PD-1 treatment. J is TRBJ2-1 and V is TRBV7-9; maybe TRBD2 (5 bases). The receptor was derived from a human donor with basal cell carcinoma. DNA of the CDR3: TGTGCCAGCAGCCGCCCGGGAATCAATGAGCAGTTCTTC. Its translation is CASSRPGINEQFF. Using reference TRBV7-9 and TRBJ2-1 for the parts outside the CDR3, the full variable domain is DTGVSQNPRHKITKRGQNVTFRCDPISEHNRLYWYRQTLGQGPEFLTYFQNEAQLEKSRLLSDRFSAERPKGSFSTLEIQRTEQGDSAMYLCASSRPGINEQFFGPGTRLTVL.